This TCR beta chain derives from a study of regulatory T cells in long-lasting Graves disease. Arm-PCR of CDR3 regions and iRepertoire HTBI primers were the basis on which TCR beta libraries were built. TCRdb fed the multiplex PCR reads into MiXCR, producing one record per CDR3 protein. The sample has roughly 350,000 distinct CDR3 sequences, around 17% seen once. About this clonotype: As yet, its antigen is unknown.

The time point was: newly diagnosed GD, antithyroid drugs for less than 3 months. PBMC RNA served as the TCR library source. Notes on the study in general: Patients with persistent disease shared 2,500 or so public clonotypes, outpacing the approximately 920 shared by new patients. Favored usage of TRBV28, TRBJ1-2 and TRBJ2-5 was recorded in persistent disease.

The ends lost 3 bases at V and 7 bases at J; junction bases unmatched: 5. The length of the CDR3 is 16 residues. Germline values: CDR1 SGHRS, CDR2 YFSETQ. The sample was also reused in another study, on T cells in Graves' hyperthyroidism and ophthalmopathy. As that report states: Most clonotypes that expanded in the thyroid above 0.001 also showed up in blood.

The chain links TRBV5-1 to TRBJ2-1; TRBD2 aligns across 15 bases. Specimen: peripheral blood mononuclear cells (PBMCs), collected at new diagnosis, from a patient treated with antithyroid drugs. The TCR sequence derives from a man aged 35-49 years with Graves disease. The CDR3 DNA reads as TGCGCCAGCAGCTATTGGGGACTAGCGGGGGGAAATGAGCAGTTCTTC. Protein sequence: CASSYWGLAGGNEQFF. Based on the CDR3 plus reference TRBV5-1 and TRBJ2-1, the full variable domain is KAGVTQTPRYLIKTRGQQVTLSCSPISGHRSVSWYQQTPGQGLQFLFEYFSETQRNKGNFPGRFSGRQFSNSRSEMNVSTLELGDSALYLCASSYWGLAGGNEQFFGPGTRLTVL.